This T cell receptor beta chain was identified during a study of cytomegalovirus exposure and HLA in healthy donors. PCR involved 60 Vbeta and 13 Jbeta primers. Measured with immunoSEQ multiplex PCR; TCRdb has only the in-frame clones, and not every one. This repertoire shows roughly 100,000 clones, over 9.5% found once; its top ten account for around 15%. Germline lookup yields CDR1 LNHDA and CDR2 SQIVND (reference sequence). Deletions cut 5 bases from V and 2 bases from J, with 13 bases between. The CDR3 spans 14 residues. What was sequenced was PBMCs. The TCR comes from a man aged 40-49 years in good health and CMV-seropositive. The chain employs TRBV19 and TRBJ2-7; weak D call: TRBD2 (5 bases). The CDR3 region is CASSSFNGAYEQYF. Here the CDR3 DNA reads TGTGCCAGTAGTTCATTCAACGGGGCCTACGAGCAGTACTTC.